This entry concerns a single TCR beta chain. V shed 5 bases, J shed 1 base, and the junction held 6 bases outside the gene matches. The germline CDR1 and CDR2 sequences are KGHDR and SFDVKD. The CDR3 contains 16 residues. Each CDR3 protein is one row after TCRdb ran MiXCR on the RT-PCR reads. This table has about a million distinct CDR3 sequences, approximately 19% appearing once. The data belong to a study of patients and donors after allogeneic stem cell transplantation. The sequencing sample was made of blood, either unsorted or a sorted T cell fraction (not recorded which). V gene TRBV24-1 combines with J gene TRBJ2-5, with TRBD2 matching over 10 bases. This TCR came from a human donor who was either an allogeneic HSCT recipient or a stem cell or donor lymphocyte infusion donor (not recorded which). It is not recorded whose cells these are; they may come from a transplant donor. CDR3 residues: CATSGLAGGFQETQYF. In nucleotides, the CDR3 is TGTGCCACCAGTGGGTTAGCGGGAGGTTTCCAAGAGACCCAGTACTTC.